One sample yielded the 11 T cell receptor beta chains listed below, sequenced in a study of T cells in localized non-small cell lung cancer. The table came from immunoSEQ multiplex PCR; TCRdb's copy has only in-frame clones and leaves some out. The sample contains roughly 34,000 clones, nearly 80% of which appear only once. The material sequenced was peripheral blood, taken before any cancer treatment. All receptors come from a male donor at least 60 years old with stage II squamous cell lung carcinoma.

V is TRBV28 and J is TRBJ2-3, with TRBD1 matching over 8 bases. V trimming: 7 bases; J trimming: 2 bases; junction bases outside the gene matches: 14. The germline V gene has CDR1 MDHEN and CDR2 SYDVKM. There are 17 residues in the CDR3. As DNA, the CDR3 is TGTGCCAGCACCGCCTCGAGGACAGGGCTTTCCACAGATACGCAGTATTTT. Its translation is CASTASRTGLSTDTQYF.

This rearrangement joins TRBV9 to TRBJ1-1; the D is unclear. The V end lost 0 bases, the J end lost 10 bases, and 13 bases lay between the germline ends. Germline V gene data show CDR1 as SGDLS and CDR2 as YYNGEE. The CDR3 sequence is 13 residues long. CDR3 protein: CASSVGGAAGAFF. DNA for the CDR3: TGTGCCAGCAGCGTAGGGGGAGCCGCAGGAGCTTTCTTT.

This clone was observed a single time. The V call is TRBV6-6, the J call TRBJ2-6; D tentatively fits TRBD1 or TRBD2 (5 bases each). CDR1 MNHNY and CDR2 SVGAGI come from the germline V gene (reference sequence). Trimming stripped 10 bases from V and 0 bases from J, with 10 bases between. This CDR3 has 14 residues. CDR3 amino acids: CATTGLSGANVLTF. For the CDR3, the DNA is TGTGCCACAACGGGGCTCTCTGGGGCCAACGTCCTGACTTTC.

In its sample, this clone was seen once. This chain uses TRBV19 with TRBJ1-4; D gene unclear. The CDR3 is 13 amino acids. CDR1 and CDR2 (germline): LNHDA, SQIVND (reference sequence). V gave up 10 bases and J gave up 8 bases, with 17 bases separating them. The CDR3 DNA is TGTGCCACTACAAGCGGACTCGGAGAAAAACTGTTTTTT. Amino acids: CATTSGLGEKLFF.

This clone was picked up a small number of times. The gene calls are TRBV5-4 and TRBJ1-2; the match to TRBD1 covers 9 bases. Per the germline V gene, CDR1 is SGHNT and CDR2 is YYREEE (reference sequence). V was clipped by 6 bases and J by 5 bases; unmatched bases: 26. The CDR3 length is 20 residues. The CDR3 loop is CASITRGANPGTGPWYGYTF. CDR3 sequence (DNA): TGTGCCAGCATCACCCGGGGTGCAAACCCTGGGACAGGGCCTTGGTATGGCTACACCTTC.

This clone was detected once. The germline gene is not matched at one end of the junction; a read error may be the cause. CDR3 coding DNA: TGTGCCAGCAGCTTAGGAGGGGCGGTAGATACGCAGTATTTT. Translating gives CASSLGGAVDTQYF. The chain employs TRBV4-1 and TRBJ2-3, with a possible D match to TRBD2 (6 bases). CDR1 MGHRA and CDR2 YSYEKL come from the germline V gene. The CDR3 is 14 amino acids.

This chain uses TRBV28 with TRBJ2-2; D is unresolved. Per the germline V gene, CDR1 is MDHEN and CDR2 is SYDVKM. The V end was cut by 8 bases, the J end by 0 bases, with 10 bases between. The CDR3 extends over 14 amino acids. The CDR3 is CASVGRSNTGELFF. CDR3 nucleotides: TGTGCCAGCGTTGGCCGGTCGAACACCGGGGAGCTGTTTTTT.

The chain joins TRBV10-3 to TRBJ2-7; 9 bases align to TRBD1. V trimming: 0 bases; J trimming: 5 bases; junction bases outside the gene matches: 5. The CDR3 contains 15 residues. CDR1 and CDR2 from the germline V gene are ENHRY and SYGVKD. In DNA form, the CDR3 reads TGTGCCATCAGTGAGTCCATGGACAGGGGCCACGAGCAGTACTTC. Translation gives CAISESMDRGHEQYF.

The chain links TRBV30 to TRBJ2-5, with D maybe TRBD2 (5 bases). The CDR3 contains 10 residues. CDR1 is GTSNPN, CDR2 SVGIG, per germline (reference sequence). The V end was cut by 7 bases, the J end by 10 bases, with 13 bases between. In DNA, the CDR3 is TGTGCCTACGGCCGGGATAACCAGTACTTC. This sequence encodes CAYGRDNQYF.

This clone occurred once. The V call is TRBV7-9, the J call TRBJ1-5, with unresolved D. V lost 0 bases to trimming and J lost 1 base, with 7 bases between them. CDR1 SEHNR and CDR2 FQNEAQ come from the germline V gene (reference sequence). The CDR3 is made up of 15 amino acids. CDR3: CASSLAGRSNQPQHF. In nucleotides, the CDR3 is TGTGCCAGCAGCTTAGCAGGGAGGAGCAATCAGCCCCAGCATTTT.

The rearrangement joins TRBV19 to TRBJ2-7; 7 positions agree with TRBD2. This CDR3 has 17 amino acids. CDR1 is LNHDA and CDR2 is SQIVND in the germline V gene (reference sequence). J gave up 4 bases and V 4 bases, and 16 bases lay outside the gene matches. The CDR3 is CASSRVGGTAGVYEQYF. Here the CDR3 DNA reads TGTGCCAGTAGTAGGGTTGGCGGGACGGCGGGAGTTTACGAGCAGTACTTC.